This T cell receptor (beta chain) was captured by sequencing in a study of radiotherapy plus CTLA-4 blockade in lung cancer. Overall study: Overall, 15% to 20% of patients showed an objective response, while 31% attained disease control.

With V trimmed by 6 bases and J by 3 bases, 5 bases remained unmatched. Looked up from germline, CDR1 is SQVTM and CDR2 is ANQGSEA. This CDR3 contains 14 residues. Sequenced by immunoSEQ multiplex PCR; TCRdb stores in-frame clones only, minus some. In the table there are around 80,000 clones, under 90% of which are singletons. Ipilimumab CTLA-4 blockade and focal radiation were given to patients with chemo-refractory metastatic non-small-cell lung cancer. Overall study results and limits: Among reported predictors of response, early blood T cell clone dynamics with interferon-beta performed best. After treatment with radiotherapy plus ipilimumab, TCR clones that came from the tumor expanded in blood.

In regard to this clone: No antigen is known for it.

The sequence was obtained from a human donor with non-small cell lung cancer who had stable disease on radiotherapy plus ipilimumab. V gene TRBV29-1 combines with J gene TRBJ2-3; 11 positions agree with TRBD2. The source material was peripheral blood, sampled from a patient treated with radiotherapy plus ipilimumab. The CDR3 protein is CSVSTSGETDTQYF. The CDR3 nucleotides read TGCAGCGTCTCGACTAGCGGGGAAACAGATACGCAGTATTTT.